The clone carrying this T cell receptor beta chain showed up just a few times. The target antigen is unknown. This entry comes from a study of T cells after yellow fever vaccination. Overall study findings and caveats: Post-booster samples contained most primary-vaccination clones (approximately 95% CD4, around 88% CD8).

TCRdb itself ran the 5' RACE reads through MiXCR, one entry per CDR3 protein. The sample lists 620,000 or so distinct CDR3 sequences, about 12% occurring once. Germline CDR1 reads WSHSY; CDR2 reads SAAADI. CDR3 length: 12 amino acids. Trimming took off 9 bases at V and 5 bases at J, with 14 bases between the two ends. The J gene is TRBJ2-7, the V gene TRBV10-2, with a weak D call TRBD2 (6 bases). This sequence was found in a man aged 30-40 years who received the YFV17D yellow fever vaccine. This sample comprised PBMCs, obtained on the day of the yellow fever booster vaccination. CDR3 in amino acids: CASRTMGHEQYF. In DNA, the CDR3 is TGCGCCAGTAGGACTATGGGCCACGAGCAGTACTTC.